These 22 T cell receptor beta chains originate from one sample sequenced in a study of T cell clonality in common variable immunodeficiency. Profiled with immunoSEQ multiplex PCR; TCRdb holds only in-frame clones, not every one. Altogether about 42,000 clones were found in the sample, and no singletons occur. Sequenced material: peripheral blood mononuclear cells. The origin of the receptors is a person aged 18-70 years in good health.

This clone was seen ten or more times. Read coverage stops 3 residues before the CDR3 terminus; the germline J gene supplies the remainder. This rearrangement joins TRBV5-5 to TRBJ1-2, with 7 positions matching TRBD1. V shed 4 bases, J shed 4 bases, and the junction held 10 bases outside the gene matches. Germline V gene data show CDR1 as SGHKS and CDR2 as YYEKEE (reference sequence). There are 15 residues in the CDR3. The DNA read from the CDR3 is TGTGCCAGCAGCGCCCGGGACAGAGGGGGCTATGGC. Its protein product is CASSARDRGGYG. The CDR3, in full, reads CASSARDRGGYGYTF.

This clone has a count of ten or more. The read terminates 3 residues ahead of where the CDR3 ends, so the germline J gene completes it. The rearrangement joins TRBV6-1 to TRBJ2-3; possible D gene TRBD2, 5 bases. Germline V gives CDR1 MNHNS, CDR2 SASEGT. Trimming cost V 2 bases and J 1 base, with 16 bases left between them. The length of the CDR3 is 17 residues. CDR3 DNA, as far as it was read: TGTGCCAGCAGTGAATGGCTGGCGGGTTCCCGCACAGATACG. Translation: CASSEWLAGSRTDT. The CDR3 in full is CASSEWLAGSRTDTQYF.

In its sample, this clone was seen many times. The DNA ends 3 residues before the CDR3 does, and the rest of the CDR3 is filled in from the germline J gene. This chain uses TRBV18 with TRBJ1-1; perhaps TRBD1 as D (5 bases). CDR3 length: 17 amino acids. Trimming took off 3 bases at V and 1 base at J, with 18 bases between the two ends. CDR1 and CDR2 from the germline V gene are KGHSH and LQKENI. The covered CDR3 bases are TGTGCCAGCTCACCTTCCTCCTTAAGGGACTGGAACACTGAA. Its translation is CASSPSSLRDWNTE. The whole CDR3 reads CASSPSSLRDWNTEAFF.

In this sample, this clone turned up a few times. Read coverage stops 3 residues before the CDR3 terminus; the germline J gene supplies the remainder. The V and J genes are TRBV7-7 and TRBJ2-3; weak D call: TRBD1 (5 bases). V dropped 0 bases and J dropped 0 bases, with 7 bases sitting between them. The CDR3 is 15 residues long. Germline CDR1 reads SSHAT; CDR2 reads FNYEAQ (reference sequence). The CDR3 sequence is CASSLAGLSTDTQYF. Incomplete CDR3 DNA: TGTGCCAGCAGCTTAGCGGGGCTTAGCACAGATACG.

This clone was recorded at least ten times. The read comes to an end 3 residues before the CDR3 does, leaving the germline J gene to fill in the end. The V gene is TRBV4-1, the J gene TRBJ2-3; no definite D call. The CDR3 sequence is 13 residues long. Per germline, CDR1 MGHRA and CDR2 YSYEKL. V was shortened by 2 bases and J by 3 bases, with 6 bases between the two germline ends. The CDR3 here is CASSQFGTDTQYF. CDR3 DNA (partial): TGCGCCAGCAGCCAATTCGGGACAGATACG.

This clone was seen ten or more times. The covered CDR3 bases are TGCAGTGCTAGAGATCCCGGGGGATTTGAA. It codes for CSARDPGGFE. In full, the CDR3 is CSARDPGGFEAFF. The V and J genes are TRBV20-1 and TRBJ1-1; TRBD1 might be the D (5 bases). The sequenced fragment ends 3 residues before the CDR3 boundary, so the rest is inferred from the germline J gene. CDR1 and CDR2 from the germline V gene are DFQATT and SNEGSKA (reference sequence). This CDR3 region has 13 residues. Trimming removed 0 bases at V and 7 bases at J, with 12 bases between.

This clone was recorded at least ten times. The sequence runs out 3 residues before the end of the CDR3; the remainder is reconstructed from the germline J gene. This chain uses TRBV2 with TRBJ2-3, with 10 bases lining up with TRBD2. This CDR3 comprises 16 residues. The germline CDR1 and CDR2 sequences are SNHLY and FYNNEI. The V segment lost 8 bases and the J segment 6 bases; nucleotides outside the gene matches: 14. CDR3 sequence reads: CASGELAGAMGDTQYF. The CDR3 bases that were read are TGTGCCAGCGGGGAGCTAGCGGGGGCCATGGGGGATACG. Looking up the rest from reference TRBV2 and TRBJ2-3 gives the full variable domain: EPEVTQTPSHQVTQMGQEVILRCVPISNHLYFYWYRQILGQKVEFLVSFYNNEISEKSEIFDDQFSVERPDGSNFTLKIRSTKLEDSAMYFCASGELAGAMGDTQYFGPGTRLTVL.

This clone was seen many times. The read finishes 3 residues shy of the CDR3 end, and the germline J gene is used to complete it. The chain carries TRBV19 and TRBJ2-3; D ambiguous. The V and J ends lost 4 bases and 2 bases respectively, with 4 bases between them. The germline V gene encodes CDR1 LNHDA and CDR2 SQIVND (reference sequence). The CDR3 contains 12 residues. CDR3 residues: CASSTYTDTQYF. Incomplete CDR3 DNA: TGTGCCAGTAGTACCTACACAGATACG.

This clone was seen many times. The CDR3 end lies 3 residues beyond the end of the read and is filled in from the germline J gene. V is TRBV7-8 and J is TRBJ2-7; D ambiguous. Germline V CDR1 and CDR2: SGHVS, FQNEAQ. There are 12 residues in the CDR3. V was trimmed by 5 bases and J by 3 bases, leaving 8 bases between them. The CDR3: CASSETVYEQYF. The covered CDR3 bases are TGTGCCAGCAGCGAGACTGTCTACGAG.

This clone was counted ten times or more. The missing CDR3 end, 3 residues past where the read stops, is filled in from the germline J gene. The gene calls are TRBV6-2 or TRBV6-3 and TRBJ2-3; D is undetermined. The V gene lost 2 bases and the J gene lost 3 bases, with 9 bases spanning the gap. The CDR3 spans 14 residues. From germline, CDR1 is MNHEY and CDR2 SVGEGT. The CDR3 DNA, read in part, is TGTGCCAGCAGTTACAACTACCTTACAGATACG. As protein: CASSYNYLTDT. The entire CDR3 protein reads CASSYNYLTDTQYF.

A remark on this clone: Coverage ceases 3 residues before the CDR3 finishes, and the germline J gene fills in the end. The V and J genes are TRBV5-1 and TRBJ2-3; the D is unclear. The length of the CDR3 is 12 residues. Per the germline V gene, CDR1 is SGHRS and CDR2 is YFSETQ. The CDR3 protein is CASSLGPLTQYF. CDR3 DNA (partial): TGCGCCAGCAGCTTGGGGCCCTTAACG.

This clone was observed many times. The observed sequence ends 3 residues before the CDR3 terminus, with the missing tail filled in from the germline J gene. The J gene is TRBJ1-4, the V gene TRBV7-9, with D hard to call. Looked up from germline, CDR1 is SEHNR and CDR2 is FQNEAQ (reference sequence). The CDR3 has 15 residues. Trimming pared 1 base from V and 8 bases from J, leaving 14 bases between. CDR3 region: CASSLGRGSGEKLFF. Incomplete CDR3 DNA: TGTGCCAGCAGCTTAGGACGGGGATCCGGAGAAAAA.

This clone was observed at least ten times. The read stops 3 residues short of the end of the CDR3; the missing end is completed from the germline J gene. The chain couples TRBV6-2 or TRBV6-3 to TRBJ2-2; TRBD2 agrees at 8 bases. Germline loops: CDR1 MNHEY, CDR2 SVGEGT. The CDR3 has 15 amino acids. The V and J ends lost 6 bases and 3 bases, in that order; junction bases with no gene match: 6. The CDR3 spells CASRYLRGDTGELFF. CDR3 bases read: TGTGCCAGCAGATACCTGCGGGGGGACACCGGGGAG.

In this sample, this clone turned up many times. The read ends 3 residues shy of where the CDR3 ends; the end is completed using the germline J gene. V and J are TRBV14 and TRBJ2-3; no clear D. CDR1 and CDR2 (germline): SGHDN, FVKESK. The length of the CDR3 is 15 residues. Trimming stripped 4 bases from V and 3 bases from J, with 14 bases between. The CDR3 bases that were read are TGTGCCAGCAGCCTTTTAGCAGAACCAACAGATACG. This encodes CASSLLAEPTDT. The CDR3 in full is CASSLLAEPTDTQYF.

Concerning this clone itself: With the read ending 3 residues before the CDR3 end, the germline J gene is used to fill in that end. The V call is TRBV20-1, the J call TRBJ2-7, with 7 bases fitting TRBD2. J lost 0 bases, V lost 2 bases, and 7 bases had no gene match. CDR1 is DFQATT and CDR2 is SNEGSKA in the germline V gene (reference sequence). The CDR3 length is 15 residues. The part of the CDR3 DNA that was read is TGCAGTGCTAGACCTGGTAGCGGGCCCTCCTACGAG. Protein sequence: CSARPGSGPSYE. The entire CDR3 protein reads CSARPGSGPSYEQYF.

This clone was counted ten times or more. The read falls 3 residues short of the CDR3 end, and the missing part is taken from the germline J gene. The rearrangement joins TRBV20-1 to TRBJ2-5, with D uncertain. V lost 5 bases, J lost 1 base, and 8 bases lay in between. Germline-derived CDR1 and CDR2 are DFQATT and SNEGSKA (reference sequence). The CDR3 has 12 amino acids. The CDR3 reads CSAPFPQETQYF. Incomplete CDR3 DNA: TGCAGTGCTCCCTTCCCCCAAGAGACC.

In its sample, this clone was seen many times. The observed sequence ends 3 residues before the CDR3 terminus, with the missing tail filled in from the germline J gene. V is TRBV20-1 and J is TRBJ2-3, with 10 bases lining up with TRBD2. The CDR3 runs to 16 residues. V shed 5 bases and J 5 bases; nucleotides not matched to a gene: 13. Germline V gene data show CDR1 as DFQATT and CDR2 as SNEGSKA (reference sequence). CDR3 region: CSALGTAGGPLDTQYF. CDR3 DNA, as far as it was read: TGCAGTGCTCTCGGAACAGCGGGAGGGCCGTTAGATACG.

By share, this clone counts as medium-sized. Read sequence stops 3 residues before the CDR3 end, and the germline J gene provides the missing end. The V call is TRBV6-1, the J call TRBJ2-1; TRBD2 might be the D (6 bases). The V and J ends lost 0 bases and 8 bases respectively, with 17 bases between them. CDR3 length: 16 amino acids. Per the germline V gene, CDR1 is MNHNS and CDR2 is SASEGT. CDR3 protein: CASSEAFGPTGDEQFF. The CDR3 bases that were read are TGTGCCAGCAGTGAAGCGTTTGGTCCCACGGGGGATGAG.

A word on this clone: Read coverage stops 3 residues before the CDR3 terminus; the germline J gene supplies the remainder. This CDR3 is also generated by other DNA sequences in the sample. The rearrangement joins TRBV19 to TRBJ1-3, with TRBD1 matching 7 bases. CDR3 size: 16 residues. CDR1 LNHDA and CDR2 SQIVND come from the germline V gene (reference sequence). The V gene end was trimmed by 5 bases and the J gene end by 0 bases; junction bases not matched to a gene: 7. CDR3 in amino acids: CASSLRWTGSGNTIYF. Partial CDR3 DNA: TGTGCCAGTAGTTTAAGATGGACAGGCTCTGGAAACACC.

At least ten counts were recorded for this clone. The read ends 3 residues early relative to the CDR3; the germline J gene fills the gap. The V and J genes are TRBV5-1 and TRBJ2-7; 7 bases are a match to TRBD2. The CDR3 is 14 amino acids. Germline-derived CDR1 and CDR2 are SGHRS and YFSETQ. The V segment lost 0 bases and the J segment 2 bases; nucleotides outside the gene matches: 2. CDR3 bases read: TGCGCCAGCAGCTTGGATGGGGGGGCCTACGAG. Its translation is CASSLDGGAYE. The complete CDR3 reads CASSLDGGAYEQYF.

This clone was observed at least ten times. The read ends 3 residues before the CDR3 terminus; that terminus is restored from the germline J gene. The V call is TRBV18, the J call TRBJ1-6, with TRBD1 matching over 10 bases. Per germline, CDR1 KGHSH and CDR2 LQKENI. The CDR3 has 16 amino acids. V dropped 6 bases and J dropped 7; count of bases not matched to a gene: 9. The CDR3 region is CASSQSGTGVNSPLHF. Partial CDR3 DNA: TGTGCCAGCTCGCAATCCGGGACAGGGGTAAATTCACCC.

There are many counts of this clone. The DNA ends 3 residues before the CDR3 does, and the rest of the CDR3 is filled in from the germline J gene. The genes are TRBV10-2 and TRBJ1-2; D is possibly TRBD1 (5 bases). The CDR3 runs to 15 residues. V dropped 3 bases and J dropped 4 bases, with 15 bases sitting between them. Germline V gives CDR1 WSHSY, CDR2 SAAADI. The DNA read from the CDR3 is TGCGCCAGCAGTGACGGGGACGGGGGAACCTATGGC. Protein sequence: CASSDGDGGTYG. The entire CDR3 reads CASSDGDGGTYGYTF.